This T cell receptor (beta chain) stems from a study of blood T cells in healthy people across ages. Every donor contributed roughly 11 milliliters of peripheral blood by blood draw. Study conclusions and caveats: A strong correlation was seen between TCR beta diversity and naive T cell percentage.

Combining a sample-barcoded 5' primer with a J-beta primer mix, a second PCR ran for roughly 6 to 12 cycles. TCRdb processed the 5' RACE reads anew with MiXCR; each CDR3 protein has one entry. The sample lists under 1,000,000 distinct CDR3 sequences, about 34% occurring once. Comments on this clonotype: No antigen is known for it.

The TCR was taken from a man aged 18 to 29 in good health. The sample comprised blood.

The CDR3: CASSLDPSGGATGELFF. The CDR3 coding sequence is TGTGCCAGCAGCTTAGACCCTAGCGGGGGGGCCACCGGGGAGCTGTTTTTT. This chain uses TRBV11-2 with TRBJ2-2; the match to TRBD2 covers 12 bases. Germline V gene lookup returns CDR1 SGHAT and CDR2 FQNNGV. V was clipped by 0 bases and J by 4 bases; unmatched bases: 3. This CDR3 spans 17 amino acids.